These T cell receptor beta chains were read from a single sample in a study of blood T cell repertoires in COVID-19. TCRdb's copy holds only in-frame clones and misses some; the assay was immunoSEQ multiplex PCR. The data contain some 150,000 clones, around 90% of them singletons. Specimen: peripheral blood. The receptors were gathered from an elderly woman with acute or convalescent COVID-19. Both conserved end residues are part of each CDR3. The order of the fields is clone size, J gene, V gene, D gene, CDR3 length, CDR3 protein, CDR3 DNA. A D gene is named only where the DNA matches it firmly. The listing skips clone size in some rows; elsewhere it reads once, few, many or a size class.

- | TRBJ1-2 | TRBV12-5 | - | 14 | CASGFPEALYGYTF | TGTGCTAGTGGTTTTCCTGAGGCCCTCTATGGCTACACCTTC
- | TRBJ2-5 | TRBV7-9 | - | 16 | CASSSGGPRGSETQYF | TGTGCCAGCAGCTCCGGCGGCCCCAGGGGCTCGGAGACCCAGTACTTC
once | TRBJ2-6 | TRBV6-5 | - | 14 | CASSNRDGANVLTF | TGTGCCAGCAGTAACAGGGACGGGGCCAACGTCCTGACTTTC
- | TRBJ1-5 | TRBV2 | - | 13 | CASSGESNQPQHF | TGTGCCAGCAGTGGGGAGAGCAATCAGCCCCAGCATTTT
- | TRBJ1-4 | TRBV5-4 | TRBD1 | 15 | CASSSRGSANEKLFF | TGTGCCAGCAGTTCCAGGGGGTCGGCTAATGAAAAACTGTTTTTT
- | TRBJ1-1 | TRBV30 | TRBD1 | 12 | CAYTGGGPVAFF | TGTGCCTACACAGGGGGCGGCCCGGTCGCTTTCTTT
once | TRBJ2-7 | TRBV5-1 | TRBD1 | 14 | CASSWTGAGSEQYF | TGCGCCAGCAGCTGGACAGGGGCGGGGAGCGAGCAGTACTTC
- | TRBJ1-5 | TRBV18 | - | 16 | CASSRKAGQSNQPQHF | TGTGCCAGCTCTAGGAAAGCTGGACAGAGCAATCAGCCCCAGCATTTT
- | TRBJ1-3 | TRBV6-6 | TRBD1 | 14 | CASSRTGAGNTIYF | TGTGCCAGCAGTCGGACAGGAGCGGGAAACACCATATATTTT
- | TRBJ1-3 | TRBV18 | - | 17 | CASSPPDGAASGNTIYF | TGTGCCAGCTCACCACCGGATGGGGCCGCCTCTGGAAACACCATATATTTT
- | TRBJ1-2 | TRBV28 | - | 13 | CASSFQGREGYTF | TGTGCCAGCAGTTTTCAGGGGAGGGAGGGCTACACCTTC
- | TRBJ2-2 | TRBV16 | - | 16 | CASSQFSGQNTGELFF | TGTGCCAGCAGCCAATTCAGTGGACAGAACACCGGGGAGCTGTTTTTT
once | TRBJ1-1 | TRBV29-1 | - | 14 | CSVTTAGLDTEAFF | TGCAGCGTGACGACAGCGGGGTTGGACACTGAAGCTTTCTTT
- | TRBJ2-3 | TRBV5-1 | TRBD1 | 17 | CASSLYPGQGGTDTQYF | TGCGCCAGCAGCTTGTACCCCGGACAGGGAGGCACAGATACGCAGTATTTT